One sample yielded the 16 T cell receptor beta chains listed below, sequenced in a study of identical twins. A single record per CDR3 protein comes from TCRdb applying MiXCR to the 5' RACE reads. The sample has about 340,000 distinct CDR3 sequences, about 9% seen once. Sequenced material: naive T cells sorted from blood. The receptors were gathered from a woman aged 45-65 years in good health.

The chain combines TRBV12-3 or TRBV12-4 with TRBJ2-6; D is unresolved. The V gene lost 4 bases and the J gene lost 0 bases, with 10 bases spanning the gap. This CDR3 comprises 16 residues. CDR3 coding DNA: TGTGCCAGCAGTTCCTTCACCAACTCTGGGGCCAACGTCCTGACTTTC. Its translation: CASSSFTNSGANVLTF.

This clonotype was seen at least ten times. This sequence joins TRBV6-6 and TRBJ2-7; D gene unclear. Per germline, CDR1 MNHNY and CDR2 SVGAGI (reference sequence). This CDR3 comprises 13 residues. V was pared by 5 bases and J by 3 bases, with 11 bases between. CDR3 protein: CASSPGPFYEQYF. For the CDR3, the DNA is TGTGCCAGCAGTCCGGGCCCATTCTACGAGCAGTACTTC.

This clonotype was picked up many times. The chain couples TRBV10-3 to TRBJ2-5; the D gene is possibly TRBD2 (5 bases). The CDR3 has 12 residues. The germline V and J ends were trimmed by 3 bases and 7 bases, with 9 bases remaining between them. Germline assignment: CDR1 ENHRY and CDR2 SYGVKD. CDR3: CAISDSEGTQYF. CDR3 in DNA: TGTGCCATCAGTGATTCAGAGGGGACCCAGTACTTC.

This clonotype was observed a handful of times. The rearrangement links TRBV11-3 to TRBJ2-2; TRBD1 matches 7 bases. Germline CDR1 SGHNT, CDR2 YENEEA. This CDR3 spans 14 amino acids. V was clipped by 4 bases and J by 4 bases; unmatched bases: 3. The DNA of the CDR3 is TGTGCCAGCAGCTGGGACAGATCCACCGGGGAGCTGTTTTTT. Amino acids: CASSWDRSTGELFF.

V usage is TRBV11-3 and J usage is TRBJ2-5; 7 positions agree with TRBD2. J gave up 5 bases and V 8 bases, and 8 bases lay outside the gene matches. The CDR3 consists of 13 residues. Germline V lookup: CDR1 SGHNT, CDR2 YENEEA. In nucleotides, the CDR3 is TGTGCCAGCGTACGGGGGGTCGGGGAGACCCAGTACTTC. It encodes CASVRGVGETQYF.

The CDR3 sequence: CSSGTSVLRSYNEQFF. The CDR3 region has the DNA TGCAGTTCCGGGACTAGCGTCCTTCGCTCCTACAATGAGCAGTTCTTC. The rearrangement links TRBV20-1 to TRBJ2-1; TRBD2 matches at 10 bases. Per the germline V gene, CDR1 is DFQATT and CDR2 is SNEGSKA (reference sequence). This CDR3 spans 16 amino acids. Trimming cost V 8 bases and J 0 bases; bases outside gene matches: 10.

This chain links TRBV7-9 with TRBJ2-1; TRBD2 agrees at 12 bases. The germline gives CDR1 SEHNR, CDR2 FQNEAQ (reference sequence). V shed 5 bases and J 8 bases; nucleotides not matched to a gene: 4. The CDR3 length is 14 residues. CDR3: CASSARLAGDEQFF. CDR3 DNA sequence: TGTGCCAGCAGCGCCCGACTAGCGGGAGATGAGCAGTTCTTC.

This clonotype was found many times. The chain links TRBV3-1 to TRBJ2-2, with D possibly matching TRBD1 (5 bases). V dropped 3 bases and J dropped 4 bases, with 12 bases sitting between them. CDR1 is LGHDT and CDR2 is YNNKEL in the germline V gene (reference sequence). The CDR3 has 15 residues. The chain's CDR3 is CASSQGRSPTGELFF. The CDR3 region has the DNA TGTGCCAGCAGCCAGGGGCGGAGCCCCACCGGGGAGCTGTTTTTT.

In its sample, this clonotype was seen once. V is TRBV7-8 and J is TRBJ1-4, with 7 bases lining up with TRBD1. Germline V gives CDR1 SGHVS, CDR2 FQNEAQ. Trimming took 3 bases from V and 10 from J; bases not matched to a gene: 8. The CDR3 has 14 amino acids. The CDR3 sequence is CASSFHRGGGKLFF. Written as DNA, the CDR3 is TGTGCCAGCAGCTTCCACAGGGGCGGTGGAAAACTGTTTTTT. The full variable domain, completed using reference TRBV7-8 and TRBJ1-4, is GAGVSQSPRYKVAKRGQDVALRCDPISGHVSLFWYQQALGQGPEFLTYFQNEAQLDKSGLPSDRFFAERPEGSVSTLKIQRTQQEDSAVYLCASSFHRGGGKLFFGSGTQLSVL.

This chain uses TRBV10-3 with TRBJ2-5, with D possibly TRBD1 on 6 matching bases. Per the germline V gene, CDR1 is ENHRY and CDR2 is SYGVKD. V gave up 4 bases and J gave up 4 bases, with 7 bases separating them. The length of the CDR3 is 12 residues. The CDR3 spells CAISGGGETQYF. CDR3 sequence (DNA): TGTGCCATCAGTGGAGGGGGAGAGACCCAGTACTTC.

This clonotype has at least ten counts. The rearrangement joins TRBV20-1 to TRBJ2-5; 10 nucleotides agree with TRBD2. The V segment lost 3 bases and the J segment 4 bases; nucleotides outside the gene matches: 8. CDR3 length equals 15 residues. Germline V gene data show CDR1 as DFQATT and CDR2 as SNEGSKA (reference sequence). CDR3 in DNA: TGCAGTGCTAGCCCGATAGCGGGAGGTGGAGAGACCCAGTACTTC. Its protein is CSASPIAGGGETQYF.

This clonotype was counted ten times or more. The CDR3 sequence: CASSQGSPSGRGGSGANVLTF. Here the CDR3 DNA reads TGTGCCAGCAGCCAAGGTTCTCCTAGCGGGAGAGGGGGGTCTGGGGCCAACGTCCTGACTTTC. The V gene is TRBV4-2, the J gene TRBJ2-6; 10 bases map to TRBD2. CDR3 size: 21 residues. V lost 1 base and J lost 1; bases outside the gene matches: 13. CDR1 and CDR2 from the germline V gene are LGHNA and YNFKEQ.

The chain couples TRBV29-1 to TRBJ1-1; D is unresolved. This CDR3 comprises 11 residues. Germline loops: CDR1 SQVTM, CDR2 ANQGSEA. Trimming left V 5 bases short and J 11 bases short, with 15 bases between. The chain's CDR3 is CSVLGGPEAFF. As DNA, the CDR3 is TGCAGCGTTTTAGGCGGTCCCGAGGCTTTCTTT.

This clonotype has only a few counts. The CDR3: CASSVQYV. CDR3 DNA: TGTGCCAGCAGTGTCCAGTACGTC. This chain uses TRBV6-1 with TRBJ2-7; D gene uncertain. The CDR3 runs to 8 residues. Trimming left V 4 bases short and J 10 bases short, with 2 bases between. CDR1 is MNHNS and CDR2 is SASEGT in the germline V gene.

This clonotype was seen only a few times. This sequence joins TRBV21-1 and TRBJ2-7; whether TRBD2, the table's D call, matches the DNA was not checked. TRBV21-1 is described as a pseudogene. CDR3 length equals 17 residues. The CDR3 loop is CASSNGLTSGSSYEQYV. The CDR3 DNA reads as TGTGCCAGCAGCAATGGTTTGACTAGCGGGTCCTCCTACGAGCAGTACGTC.

This clonotype has ten or more counts. The chain joins TRBV6-5 to TRBJ2-5; D is ambiguous. The CDR3 sequence is 13 residues long. Looked up from germline, CDR1 is MNHEY and CDR2 is SVGAGI. V lost 8 bases, J lost 1 base, and 11 bases lay in between. CDR3 nucleotides: TGTGCCAGCCCGCGTCTTCCCCAAGAGACCCAGTACTTC. This codes for CASPRLPQETQYF.